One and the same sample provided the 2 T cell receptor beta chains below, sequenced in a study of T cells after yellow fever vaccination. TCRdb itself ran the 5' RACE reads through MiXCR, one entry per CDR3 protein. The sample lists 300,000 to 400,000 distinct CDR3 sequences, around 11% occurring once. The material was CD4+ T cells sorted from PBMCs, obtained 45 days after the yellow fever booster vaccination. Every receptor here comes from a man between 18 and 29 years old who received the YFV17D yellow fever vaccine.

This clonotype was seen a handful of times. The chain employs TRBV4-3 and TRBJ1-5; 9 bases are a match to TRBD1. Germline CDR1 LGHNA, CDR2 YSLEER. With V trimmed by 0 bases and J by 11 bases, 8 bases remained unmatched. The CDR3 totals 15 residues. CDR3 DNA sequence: TGCGCCAGCAGCCAAGAGACCACAGGGGGCCAGGCCCAGCATTTT. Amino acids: CASSQETTGGQAQHF.

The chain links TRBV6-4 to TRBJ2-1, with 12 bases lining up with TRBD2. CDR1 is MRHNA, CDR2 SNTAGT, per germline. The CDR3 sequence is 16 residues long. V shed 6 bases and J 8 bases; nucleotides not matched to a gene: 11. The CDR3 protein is CASSRPLAGGLDEQFF. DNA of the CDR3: TGTGCCAGCAGCCGCCCCCTAGCGGGGGGGTTGGATGAGCAGTTCTTC.